Shown below are 12 T cell receptor beta chains from a single sample sequenced in a study of cytomegalovirus exposure and HLA in healthy donors. Assay used: immunoSEQ multiplex PCR; TCRdb lists only in-frame clones, some missing. The sample lists under 75,000 clones, around 97% occurring once. The sequenced material came from PBMCs. These receptors were taken from a woman aged 18-29 years in good health and CMV-seropositive.

The genes are TRBV19 and TRBJ2-1, with TRBD2 matching 11 bases. V lost 5 bases to trimming and J lost 7 bases; unmatched junction nucleotides: 10. Germline assignment: CDR1 LNHDA and CDR2 SQIVND (reference sequence). The CDR3 loop spans 16 amino acids. CDR3 region: CASSDLTSGSRNEQFF. CDR3 bases: TGTGCCAGTAGTGATTTAACTAGCGGGAGTAGAAATGAGCAGTTCTTC.

The V and J genes are TRBV27 and TRBJ2-3, with 13 bases identical to TRBD2. The CDR3 has 16 amino acids. CDR1 is MNHEY and CDR2 is SMNVEV in the germline V gene (reference sequence). With 4 bases clipped from V and 1 base from J, the junction kept 2 bases outside the gene matches. The CDR3 DNA reads TGTGCCAGCAGTTCCGGACTAGCGGGAGGCACAGATACGCAGTATTTT. Translated: CASSSGLAGGTDTQYF.

V and J are TRBV27 and TRBJ2-7, with 9 nucleotides matching TRBD2. This CDR3 region has 18 residues. V lost 5 bases and J lost 2; bases outside the gene matches: 16. Germline loops: CDR1 MNHEY, CDR2 SMNVEV (reference sequence). The DNA of the CDR3 is TGTGCCAGCAGTAGCCAACAGGGGACTAGACTAGCGGCCTACGAGCAGTACTTC. Encoded protein: CASSSQQGTRLAAYEQYF.

V usage is TRBV7-9 and J usage is TRBJ1-1; TRBD1 matches 7 bases. The CDR3 extends over 16 amino acids. The germline V gene has CDR1 SEHNR and CDR2 FQNEAQ (reference sequence). Germline trimming cut 1 base from V and 4 bases from J; bases unmatched to any gene: 9. This CDR3 is CASSLDTGVGGTEAFF. The CDR3 DNA sequence: TGTGCCAGCAGCTTAGACACAGGGGTGGGGGGCACTGAAGCTTTCTTT.

The chain links TRBV6-1 to TRBJ2-3, with TRBD2 as a possible D gene (6 bases). Looked up from germline, CDR1 is MNHNS and CDR2 is SASEGT. This CDR3 has 15 amino acids. V lost 6 bases and J lost 0, with 13 bases in between. The CDR3: CASSVRRVSTDTQYF. CDR3 nucleotide sequence: TGTGCCAGCAGCGTAAGGAGGGTTAGCACAGATACGCAGTATTTT.

This rearrangement joins TRBV5-1 to TRBJ2-3; 10 nucleotides match TRBD1. The V segment lost 2 bases and the J segment 4 bases; nucleotides outside the gene matches: 4. The germline V gene encodes CDR1 SGHRS and CDR2 YFSETQ. CDR3 length: 15 residues. The CDR3 here is CASSFGTGVSDTQYF. The CDR3 coding sequence is TGCGCCAGCAGCTTCGGGACAGGGGTTTCAGATACGCAGTATTTT.

The genes are TRBV15 and TRBJ2-5; a possible D gene is TRBD1 (6 bases). The CDR3 length is 18 residues. Germline CDR1 LNHNV, CDR2 YYDKDF (reference sequence). Trimming removed 4 bases at V and 2 bases at J, with 23 bases between. In DNA, the CDR3 is TGTGCCACCAGCACTACCTCAACCAACAGGGTTATACAAGAGACCCAGTACTTC. It codes for CATSTTSTNRVIQETQYF. Complete variable domain (other parts from reference TRBV15 and TRBJ2-5): DAMVIQNPRYQVTQFGKPVTLSCSQTLNHNVMYWYQQKSSQAPKLLFHYYDKDFNNEADTPDNFQSRRPNTSFCFLDIRSPGLGDTAMYLCATSTTSTNRVIQETQYFGPGTRLLVL.

V is TRBV7-9 and J is TRBJ2-7; possible D gene TRBD2, 6 bases. Trimming cost V 7 bases and J 3 bases, with 19 bases left between them. The CDR3 has 15 amino acids. Per germline, CDR1 SEHNR and CDR2 FQNEAQ (reference sequence). DNA of the CDR3: TGTGCCAGCAACCCAACGTTCGGGGGAAGCTACGAGCAGTACTTC. Translated, it gives CASNPTFGGSYEQYF. Based on the CDR3 plus reference TRBV7-9 and TRBJ2-7, the full variable domain is DTGVSQNPRHKITKRGQNVTFRCDPISEHNRLYWYRQTLGQGPEFLTYFQNEAQLEKSRLLSDRFSAERPKGSFSTLEIQRTEQGDSAMYLCASNPTFGGSYEQYFGPGTRLTVT.

The chain recombines TRBV5-8 with TRBJ1-1; TRBD1 aligns across 7 bases. The CDR3 totals 12 residues. Germline-derived CDR1 and CDR2 are SGHTS and YDEGEE. Trimming cost V 3 bases and J 7 bases; bases outside gene matches: 3. This CDR3 is CASSSDRVEAFF. In DNA, the CDR3 is TGTGCCAGCAGCTCCGACAGGGTTGAAGCTTTCTTT.

The V and J genes are TRBV6-6 and TRBJ2-5, with 8 bases lining up with TRBD2. Trimming took 5 bases from V and 5 from J; bases not matched to a gene: 7. This CDR3 is built from 14 residues. Germline V gives CDR1 MNHNY, CDR2 SVGAGI (reference sequence). For the CDR3, the DNA is TGTGCCAGCAGTATCGGACTAGCCGCGGAGACCCAGTACTTC. Translated: CASSIGLAAETQYF.

The J gene is TRBJ2-5, the V gene TRBV27; no clear D. The CDR3 sequence is 14 residues long. The V gene's germline CDR1 is MNHEY and CDR2 SMNVEV (reference sequence). Trimming pared 5 bases from V and 2 bases from J, leaving 12 bases between. The CDR3 here is CASSPADFQETQYF. DNA of the CDR3: TGTGCCAGCAGTCCCGCAGACTTTCAAGAGACCCAGTACTTC.

J is TRBJ2-1 and V is TRBV18, with a possible D match to TRBD2 (5 bases). The CDR3 sequence is 15 residues long. Germline V CDR1 and CDR2: KGHSH, LQKENI. V was cut by 3 bases and J by 5 bases, with 14 bases left in between. This chain's CDR3 is CASSPRVSDNNEQFF. In DNA, the CDR3 is TGTGCCAGCTCACCCCGCGTTAGCGATAACAATGAGCAGTTCTTC.